The entry below describes one TCR beta chain. Antigen unknown. Assay: immunoSEQ multiplex PCR; the TCRdb copy retains only in-frame clones and omits some. The sample has around 140,000 clones, approximately 94% seen once; the top ten hold around 4.7%. The data belong to a study of T cell responses to AZD1222 COVID-19 vaccine. Study-level results: Only a handful of AZD1222 recipients, more than 5 in all, had baseline seropositivity. Regions left unmutated in variants are reportedly the target of nearly half of spike-specific TCRs. Donors were largely white British and mainly female; clonal diversity was possibly underestimated. No day 14 peak samples; only post-peak repertoires were characterized.

The receptor was derived from an adult in good health. This sample comprised peripheral blood, obtained on day 0 of AZD1222 vaccination.

CDR3 sequence: CASSQRTGNTEAFF. CDR3 DNA: TGTGCCAGCAGCCAGAGGACAGGGAACACTGAAGCTTTCTTT. This sequence joins TRBV3-1 (or the pseudogene TRBV3-2) and TRBJ1-1; TRBD1 agrees at 7 bases. The CDR3 length is 14 residues. J gave up 1 base and V 3 bases, and 2 bases lay outside the gene matches. Germline-derived CDR1 and CDR2 are LGHDT and YNNKEL (reference sequence).